Listed here are 6 T cell receptor beta chains from one sample, sequenced in a study of blood T cell repertoires in COVID-19. Assay used: immunoSEQ multiplex PCR; TCRdb lists only in-frame clones, some missing. The sample shows roughly 250,000 clones, 88% of them seen only once. The sequenced sample was PBMCs or T cells enriched from blood (not recorded which). These receptors originate from a woman between 35 and 50 years old who had been exposed to COVID-19.

J is TRBJ1-2 and V is TRBV6-5, with 9 bases fitting TRBD1. Germline loops: CDR1 MNHEY, CDR2 SVGAGI. J gave up 6 bases and V 5 bases, and 10 bases lay outside the gene matches. The CDR3 has 15 amino acids. As DNA, the CDR3 is TGTGCCAGCAGTCCTTTTACAGGGGGCGAGAATGGCTACACCTTC. It codes for CASSPFTGGENGYTF.

For the CDR3, the DNA is TGTGCCAGCAGCTTAGAAGGTGGAGCCTACGAGCAGTACTTC. As protein: CASSLEGGAYEQYF. The chain joins TRBV13 to TRBJ2-7; D call uncertain. Trimming pared 1 base from V and 2 bases from J, leaving 9 bases between. CDR1 is PRHDT and CDR2 is FYEKMQ in the germline V gene (reference sequence). The CDR3 spans 14 residues.

V gene TRBV12-1 combines with J gene TRBJ1-1; the table's D call of TRBD1 was not tested on the DNA. TRBV12-1 is a listed pseudogene. The CDR3 is 14 residues long. DNA for the CDR3: TGTGCCAGCAGCTTTTACTCAGGGGAAACTGAAGCTTTCTTT. Protein: CASSFYSGETEAFF.

This chain uses TRBV28 with TRBJ2-2; 7 bases match TRBD1. The CDR3 contains 13 residues. Unmatched junction bases numbered 3, after V lost 4 bases and J lost 7 bases. Germline CDR1 reads MDHEN; CDR2 reads SYDVKM. As DNA, the CDR3 is TGTGCCAGCAGTTCAACAGGGGTCGGGGAGCTGTTTTTT. Its translation is CASSSTGVGELFF.

This sequence joins TRBV7-9 and TRBJ1-4, with 8 bases lining up with TRBD1. CDR1 and CDR2 (germline): SEHNR, FQNEAQ (reference sequence). The length of the CDR3 is 15 residues. The J segment lost 3 bases and the V segment lost 3 bases, leaving 3 bases of the junction unmatched. CDR3 bases: TGTGCCAGCAGCTTGGACAGGGCGCCTAATGAAAAACTGTTTTTT. Translating gives CASSLDRAPNEKLFF.

The chain uses TRBV27 and TRBJ1-5, with a possible D match to TRBD1 (5 bases). V lost 9 bases, J lost 11 bases, and 23 bases lay in between. Germline lookup yields CDR1 MNHEY and CDR2 SMNVEV (reference sequence). This CDR3 comprises 14 residues. In DNA, the CDR3 is TGTGCCAGTAAACCCGGTGGAGGGGCCCGGACCCAGCATTTT. Protein: CASKPGGGARTQHF.